The entry below gives a single T cell receptor (beta chain) sequence along with its context. Germline V gene lookup returns CDR1 SGHTA and CDR2 FQGNSA. Deletions cut 4 bases from V and 4 bases from J, with 8 bases between. CDR3 length: 12 amino acids. The data originate from a study of blood T cell repertoires in COVID-19. Study as a whole: From T cells, B-cell-depleted T cells, or PBMCs came the material, which was cDNA or gDNA.

Using immunoSEQ multiplex PCR, the repertoire was profiled, and TCRdb retains in-frame clones only, with some absent. The sample holds 300,000 to 400,000 clones; more than 75% are singletons and the top ten take around 8%. The rearrangement uses TRBV7-2 and TRBJ2-7, with D unresolved. The source of this sequence is a woman aged 45 to 65 who had recovered from COVID-19. The sample comprised peripheral blood. This CDR3 is CASSSERYEQYF. CDR3 DNA: TGTGCCAGCAGCTCCGAGCGTTACGAGCAGTACTTC.